This T cell receptor (beta chain) was identified during a study of T cell changes during pregnancy in multiple sclerosis. Repertoires were generated with immunoSEQ multiplex PCR, while TCRdb's copy carries only in-frame clones and drops some. This table has about 35,000 clones, roughly 92% appearing once. V dropped 0 bases and J dropped 4; count of bases not matched to a gene: 4. Germline lookup yields CDR1 SGHRS and CDR2 YFSETQ. The CDR3 covers 15 residues. Sequencing was performed on CD4+ T cells from peripheral blood mononuclear cells, taken in the third trimester of pregnancy. The receptor's source is a female donor in good health, enrolled as a control in a pregnancy study. The chain recombines TRBV5-1 with TRBJ2-5; 9 bases agree with TRBD1. This CDR3 reads CASSLEGQGPETQYF. The DNA of the CDR3 is TGCGCCAGCAGCTTGGAGGGACAGGGACCAGAGACCCAGTACTTC.